This T cell receptor (beta chain) was sequenced for a study of tumor and adjacent non-tumor tissue in lung cancer. As to this clonotype: Because the CDR3 is missing its conserved closing phenylalanine or tryptophan, this is likely a read error.

Trimming left V 5 bases short and J 3 bases short, with 17 bases between. The CDR3 contains 14 residues. CDR1 and CDR2 (germline): DFQATT, SNEGSKA (reference sequence). No cell sorting was done before RNA was extracted from the tissue. Newly diagnosed lung cancer patients had thoracic surgery in China, August–November 2014, without prior chemotherapy. Three rounds of nested PCR, following a modified ARM-PCR protocol, produced the TCRbeta library. TCRdb called the multiplex PCR reads again in MiXCR, with one record for every CDR3 protein. The table shows under 140,000 distinct CDR3 sequences, with around 82% occurring only once.

This chain joins TRBV20-1 and TRBJ2-7, with TRBD2 as a possible D gene (5 bases). Input material: lung tumor tissue. The clonotype originates from a man between 65 and 80 years old with non-small cell lung cancer. The CDR3 nucleotides are TGCAGTGCTGGATTAGCGAGATTAAACTACGAGCAGTACTTA. Protein: CSAGLARLNYEQYL.